Presented here are 26 T cell receptor beta chains from one specimen sequenced in a study of patients and donors after allogeneic stem cell transplantation. TCRdb re-derived calls from the RT-PCR reads in MiXCR, one entry per CDR3 protein. The sample yields hundreds of thousands of distinct CDR3 sequences, roughly 16% seen once. What was sequenced was blood, either unsorted or a sorted T cell fraction (not recorded which). Every receptor here comes from a human donor who was either an allogeneic HSCT recipient or a stem cell or donor lymphocyte infusion donor (not recorded which). It is not recorded whose cells these are; they may come from a transplant donor.

The chain recombines TRBV7-2 with TRBJ1-1; 8 positions agree with TRBD1. Germline V gene lookup returns CDR1 SGHTA and CDR2 FQGNSA. Losses at the gene ends were 5 bases for V and 1 base for J; bases not matched to a gene: 12. This CDR3 has 17 amino acids. CDR3 sequence: CASSQPTGELWNTEAFF. CDR3 coding DNA: TGTGCCAGCAGCCAACCGACAGGGGAATTATGGAACACTGAAGCTTTCTTT.

CDR3 region: CAITENTEAFF. DNA for the CDR3: TGTGCCATCACAGAGAACACTGAAGCTTTCTTT. The chain joins TRBV5-4 to TRBJ1-1; D remains unclear. V was cut by 9 bases and J by 1 base, with 7 bases left in between. The CDR3 runs 11 residues. Germline V lookup: CDR1 SGHNT, CDR2 YYREEE (reference sequence). Variable domain in full (rest from reference TRBV5-4 and TRBJ1-1): ETGVTQSPTHLIKTRGQQVTLRCSSQSGHNTVSWYQQALGQGPQFIFQYYREEENGRGNFPPRFSGLQFPNYSSELNVNALELDDSALYLCAITENTEAFFGQGTRLTVV.

The V call is TRBV28, the J call TRBJ2-2; D is uncertain. This CDR3 is built from 15 residues. The germline CDR1 and CDR2 sequences are MDHEN and SYDVKM. Trimming pared 4 bases from V and 6 bases from J, leaving 15 bases between. The CDR3 DNA follows: TGTGCCAGCAGTTCCTTACCCACTATGGCCGGGGAGCTGTTTTTT. Translated, it gives CASSSLPTMAGELFF.

In this sample, this clonotype turned up many times. The chain uses TRBV7-9 and TRBJ1-2, with 8 bases aligning to TRBD1. The germline gives CDR1 SEHNR, CDR2 FQNEAQ (reference sequence). The CDR3 has 15 residues. The trim removed 5 bases at V and 2 bases at J, leaving 7 bases unmatched. The CDR3 sequence: CASSPQGQENYGYTF. Here the CDR3 DNA reads TGTGCCAGCAGCCCCCAGGGACAGGAAAACTATGGCTACACCTTC. Using reference TRBV7-9 and TRBJ1-2 for the parts outside the CDR3, the full variable domain is DTGVSQNPRHKITKRGQNVTFRCDPISEHNRLYWYRQTLGQGPEFLTYFQNEAQLEKSRLLSDRFSAERPKGSFSTLEIQRTEQGDSAMYLCASSPQGQENYGYTFGSGTRLTVV.

This clonotype came up a few times. The chain has TRBV20-1 and TRBJ2-1; tentatively, D is TRBD2 (6 bases). V was trimmed by 6 bases and J by 7 bases, leaving 16 bases between them. This CDR3 has 13 amino acids. Per the germline V gene, CDR1 is DFQATT and CDR2 is SNEGSKA (reference sequence). The CDR3 reads CSAKQPGGNEQFF. The CDR3 DNA is TGCAGTGCGAAACAACCCGGGGGAAATGAGCAGTTCTTC.

Many counts were recorded for this clonotype. The gene calls are TRBV27 and TRBJ1-6; D uncertain. This CDR3 comprises 12 residues. Germline V gives CDR1 MNHEY, CDR2 SMNVEV (reference sequence). The V end was cut by 3 bases, the J end by 9 bases, with 6 bases between. CDR3 nucleotide sequence: TGTGCCAGCAGTTTTCGGGGTTCACCCCTCCACTTT. Translated, it gives CASSFRGSPLHF.

The chain is built from TRBV2 and TRBJ1-6, with a weak D call TRBD1 (5 bases). Trimming took off 2 bases at V and 9 bases at J, with 14 bases between the two ends. CDR1 SNHLY and CDR2 FYNNEI come from the germline V gene. This CDR3 contains 15 residues. As DNA, the CDR3 is TGTGCCAGCAGTGAAAATCTCCCGGGACTTTCACCCCTCCACTTT. Its translation is CASSENLPGLSPLHF.

This clonotype was counted between two and nine times. The V and J genes are TRBV14 and TRBJ2-7; no reliable D call. Trimming stripped 4 bases from V and 5 bases from J, with 6 bases between. The CDR3 covers 11 residues. CDR1 is SGHDN and CDR2 is FVKESK in the germline V gene. This CDR3 reads CASSPSNEQYF. The CDR3, as DNA: TGTGCCAGCAGCCCGAGCAACGAGCAGTACTTC. Looking up the rest from reference TRBV14 and TRBJ2-7 gives the full variable domain: EAGVTQFPSHSVIEKGQTVTLRCDPISGHDNLYWYRRVMGKEIKFLLHFVKESKQDESGMPNNRFLAERTGGTYSTLKVQPAELEDSGVYFCASSPSNEQYFGPGTRLTVT.

The chain carries TRBV7-9 and TRBJ1-3, with 12 bases fitting TRBD1. Germline CDR1 and CDR2: SEHNR and FQNEAQ (reference sequence). The CDR3 covers 16 residues. Trimming at V came to 1 base and at J to 7 bases, leaving 5 bases not matched to a gene. CDR3 bases: TGTGCCAGCAGCTTAGGACGGGACAGGGGGCCGAACACCATATATTTT. Translated: CASSLGRDRGPNTIYF.

This clonotype was seen more than once but under ten times. V is TRBV18 and J is TRBJ1-2; 8 nucleotides align to TRBD1. Germline trimming cut 3 bases from V and 11 bases from J; bases unmatched to any gene: 2. Germline CDR1 and CDR2: KGHSH and LQKENI. The CDR3 has 11 amino acids. CDR3 sequence: CASSPDREYTF. CDR3 nucleotides: TGTGCCAGCTCACCGGACAGGGAGTACACCTTC.

This clonotype was recorded a few times. The chain employs TRBV3-1 and TRBJ1-1, with a possible D match to TRBD1 (5 bases). In germline, CDR1 is LGHDT, CDR2 YNNKEL (reference sequence). Trimming took off 4 bases at V and 6 bases at J, with 18 bases between the two ends. The CDR3 runs to 15 residues. The CDR3 here is CASSPRGYGRAEAFF. The CDR3 DNA follows: TGTGCCAGCAGCCCTCGGGGCTACGGGAGGGCTGAAGCTTTCTTT.

This chain uses TRBV7-6 with TRBJ2-3; a weak D match, TRBD2 (5 bases). CDR1 SGHVS and CDR2 FNYEAQ come from the germline V gene. With 1 base removed from V and 4 bases from J, the gap between germline ends came to 15 bases. This CDR3 comprises 16 residues. The CDR3 bases are TGTGCCAGCAGCTTAGGGAGGAAGGTTTTTGCAGATACGCAGTATTTT. Protein product: CASSLGRKVFADTQYF.

The count of this clonotype is one. The chain joins TRBV5-6 to TRBJ2-2, with D possibly called TRBD1 or TRBD2 (5 bases each). This CDR3 comprises 14 residues. Germline V gives CDR1 SGHDT, CDR2 YYEEEE. Trimming left V 4 bases short and J 4 bases short, with 11 bases between. The chain's CDR3 is CASSRDLSTGELFF. The CDR3, as DNA: TGTGCCAGCAGCCGGGACCTGAGCACCGGGGAGCTGTTTTTT.

This clonotype showed up just a few times. The chain links TRBV20-1 to TRBJ2-4; a possible D gene is TRBD2 (5 bases). Germline CDR1 reads DFQATT; CDR2 reads SNEGSKA (reference sequence). Trimming took 6 bases from V and 0 from J, leaving 12 bases between them. The CDR3 is 14 amino acids. CDR3 residues: CSAPGSVAKNIQYF. In DNA form, the CDR3 reads TGCAGTGCACCGGGGTCTGTAGCCAAAAACATTCAGTACTTC.

This chain links TRBV29-1 with TRBJ2-5; the D is unclear. Germline V gene sequence: CDR1 SQVTM, CDR2 ANQGSEA. The length of the CDR3 is 12 residues. The V and J ends lost 2 bases and 1 base respectively, with 5 bases between them. The DNA for the CDR3 is TGCAGCGTTGAAAGGCGCCAAGAGACCCAGTACTTC. Translation: CSVERRQETQYF.

The chain uses TRBV4-3 and TRBJ2-2; 14 bases match TRBD2. From germline, CDR1 is LGHNA and CDR2 YSLEER. The CDR3 spans 17 residues. Trimming took 4 bases from V and 6 from J; bases not matched to a gene: 7. CDR3 nucleotides: TGCGCCAGCAGCCTTAGAGGACTAGCGGGGGGTCCCGGGGAGCTGTTTTTT. Its translation is CASSLRGLAGGPGELFF.

This clonotype appeared many times. The J gene is TRBJ1-3, the V gene TRBV12-3 or TRBV12-4, with 7 bases aligning to TRBD1. The CDR3 extends over 16 amino acids. V lost 3 bases and J lost 0; bases outside the gene matches: 5. The CDR3, as DNA: TGTGCCAGCAGTTTTGGGACAGTCAACTCTGGAAACACCATATATTTT. The encoded protein is CASSFGTVNSGNTIYF.

This clonotype was counted only a few times. V is TRBV20-1 and J is TRBJ2-1; D is perhaps TRBD2 (5 bases). V lost 5 bases to trimming and J lost 2 bases, with 13 bases between them. This CDR3 has 14 amino acids. Germline CDR1 reads DFQATT; CDR2 reads SNEGSKA (reference sequence). The CDR3 bases are TGCAGTGCTCCTCACCGGGATCCCTACAATGAGCAGTTCTTC. Protein: CSAPHRDPYNEQFF.

This clonotype occurred a few times. The chain has TRBV20-1 and TRBJ1-1; D unresolved. Trimming pared 3 bases from V and 7 bases from J, leaving 18 bases between. In germline, CDR1 is DFQATT, CDR2 SNEGSKA (reference sequence). The CDR3 runs to 14 residues. The CDR3 is CSASPFIDTIEAFF. The CDR3, as DNA: TGCAGTGCTAGCCCCTTCATCGACACAATTGAAGCTTTCTTT.

This clonotype was counted between two and nine times. The chain recombines TRBV4-3 with TRBJ2-7; the match to TRBD1 covers 7 bases. The junction had 6 bases not matched to a gene; V was cut back by 1 base and J by 3 bases. The CDR3 is made up of 15 amino acids. Germline values: CDR1 LGHNA, CDR2 YSLEER. The CDR3 nucleotides are TGCGCCAGCAGCCAAGGCCGGGACAGCTTCTACGAGCAGTACTTC. It codes for CASSQGRDSFYEQYF.

The J gene is TRBJ1-6, the V gene TRBV27; D call uncertain. V was trimmed by 7 bases and J by 10 bases, leaving 20 bases between them. Germline assignment: CDR1 MNHEY and CDR2 SMNVEV (reference sequence). The CDR3 extends over 15 amino acids. CDR3 sequence (DNA): TGTGCCAGCACCGTGTCTATGGAGTTTAACTCACCCCTCCACTTT. Its protein product is CASTVSMEFNSPLHF.

This clonotype was seen only a few times. The chain couples TRBV5-1 to TRBJ2-5, with a tentative D call TRBD1 (6 bases). Trimming took off 5 bases at V and 2 bases at J, with 13 bases between the two ends. Germline V CDR1 and CDR2: SGHRS, YFSETQ. The CDR3 runs to 14 residues. CDR3 bases: TGCGCCAGCAGATTGACAGGCGCGCAAGAGACCCAGTACTTC. It yields the protein CASRLTGAQETQYF.

V is TRBV5-6 and J is TRBJ1-1; weak D call: TRBD1 (5 bases). V lost 0 bases, J lost 3 bases, and 9 bases lay in between. Germline V CDR1 and CDR2: SGHDT, YYEEEE. The CDR3 covers 14 residues. The CDR3 spells CASSLGRVYTEAFF. The CDR3, as DNA: TGTGCCAGCAGCTTGGGCAGGGTATACACTGAAGCTTTCTTT.

This clonotype showed up many times. The chain has TRBV5-1 and TRBJ2-1; D remains ambiguous. The CDR3 sequence is 13 residues long. Trimming stripped 0 bases from V and 7 bases from J, with 8 bases between. Per the germline V gene, CDR1 is SGHRS and CDR2 is YFSETQ. CDR3 protein: CASSLEVGNEQFF. DNA of the CDR3: TGCGCCAGCAGCTTGGAGGTGGGGAATGAGCAGTTCTTC. The full variable domain, its missing parts supplied by reference TRBV5-1 and TRBJ2-1, is KAGVTQTPRYLIKTRGQQVTLSCSPISGHRSVSWYQQTPGQGLQFLFEYFSETQRNKGNFPGRFSGRQFSNSRSEMNVSTLELGDSALYLCASSLEVGNEQFFGPGTRLTVL.

The V and J genes are TRBV7-9 and TRBJ1-5; TRBD1 agrees at 9 bases. Trimming removed 2 bases from V and 2 bases from J; junction bases left unmatched: 7. Per the germline V gene, CDR1 is SEHNR and CDR2 is FQNEAQ (reference sequence). The CDR3 covers 17 residues. CDR3 region: CASSLSRDRVGNQPQHF. The CDR3 bases are TGTGCCAGCAGCTTAAGCCGGGACAGGGTTGGCAATCAGCCCCAGCATTTT. Combining the CDR3 with reference TRBV7-9 and TRBJ1-5 gives the whole variable domain DTGVSQNPRHKITKRGQNVTFRCDPISEHNRLYWYRQTLGQGPEFLTYFQNEAQLEKSRLLSDRFSAERPKGSFSTLEIQRTEQGDSAMYLCASSLSRDRVGNQPQHFGDGTRLSIL.

The J gene is TRBJ2-2, the V gene TRBV7-3; 9 bases align to TRBD1. The junction had 8 bases not matched to a gene; V was cut back by 4 bases and J by 8 bases. The CDR3 consists of 15 residues. Germline CDR1 reads SGHTA; CDR2 reads FQGTGA. CDR3 sequence (DNA): TGTGCCAGCAGCTCACCGGGACAGGGTATTGGGGAGCTGTTTTTT. Translating it yields CASSSPGQGIGELFF.